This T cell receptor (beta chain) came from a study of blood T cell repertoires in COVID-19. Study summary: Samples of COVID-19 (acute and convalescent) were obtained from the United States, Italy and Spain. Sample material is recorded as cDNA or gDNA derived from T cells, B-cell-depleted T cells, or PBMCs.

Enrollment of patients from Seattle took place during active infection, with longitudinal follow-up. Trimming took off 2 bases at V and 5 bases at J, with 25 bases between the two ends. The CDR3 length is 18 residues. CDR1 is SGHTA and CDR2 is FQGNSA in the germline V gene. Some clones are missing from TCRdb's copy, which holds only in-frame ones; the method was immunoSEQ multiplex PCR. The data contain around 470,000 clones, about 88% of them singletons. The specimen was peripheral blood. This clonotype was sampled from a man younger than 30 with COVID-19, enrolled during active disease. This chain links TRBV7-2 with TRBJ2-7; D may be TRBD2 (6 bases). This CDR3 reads CASSLTGSGVKSPNEQYF. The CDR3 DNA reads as TGTGCCAGCAGCTTAACTGGTTCGGGGGTAAAATCCCCTAACGAGCAGTACTTC.